The sample holds a few counts of the clone carrying this T cell receptor beta chain. The antigen is not known. With a much larger clone just one base away, this may be a read error. Genes and germline come from the mouse. The missing CDR3 end, 4 residues past where the read stops, is filled in from the germline J gene. This same CDR3 is encoded by further DNA sequences in the sample. Isolated RNA was reverse transcribed into cDNA used as the sequencing template. Sequencing was performed with immunoSEQ multiplex PCR; in TCRdb, only in-frame clones are kept and a portion is missing. Reported are over 250,000 clones, none seen only once; the ten largest carry 1.2%. V shed 4 bases and J 0 bases; nucleotides not matched to a gene: 4. Germline-derived CDR1 and CDR2 are FNHDT and SITEND (reference sequence). This CDR3 has 15 amino acids. The record originates from a study of CD8+ T cells in alopecia areata. Study summary: The graft donors were roughly 6-13-month-old C3H/HeJ mice with spontaneous alopecia, and their skin went to approximately 7-10-week-old female C3H/HeJ mice.

The authors sorted pooled cutaneous lymph node cells using CD4, CD8alpha, NKG2D, NKG2ACE and other markers. The study's findings and limits: Across lesional scalp, and particularly alopecia totalis/universalis, clonality surpassed that of normal scalp.

The source material was CD4+ T cells sorted from a lymph node. The sequence was obtained from a C3H/HeJ mouse with alopecia areata. Mice of this strain are of MHC haplotype H2-k. The chain employs TRBV19 and TRBJ2-7, with 10 bases that match TRBD2. CDR3 bases read: TGTGCCAGCAGTCCGGACTGGGGGAGCTCCTAT. Its protein product is CASSPDWGSSY. The whole CDR3 reads CASSPDWGSSYEQYF.